Presented here are 23 T cell receptor beta chains from one specimen sequenced in a study of cytomegalovirus exposure and HLA in healthy donors (dated by TCRdb to about 2017). Libraries were constructed by the immunoSEQ multiplex PCR assay. For the multiplex PCR, a mixture combining 60 forward primers for TCR Vbeta segments and 13 reverse primers for TCR Jbeta segments was used. TCRdb took over this immuneACCESS table, retaining in-frame rearrangements with V and J assigned. Such tables are incomplete; in checked studies, under half of the missing clones stem from an unresolved V gene, and the remainder is unexplained. The sample table lists roughly 150,000 clones, nearly 80% of them with a count of one. The top ten hold under 0.8% of the sample. Sequencing was performed on PBMCs. These receptors came from a male donor in good health and CMV-seronegative.

For this clone: This CDR3 is also generated by other DNA sequences in the sample. CDR3 nucleotide sequence: TGTGCCAGCAGTTACGGGCCAATCCCTGGCACTGAAGCTTTCTTT. Protein product: CASSYGPIPGTEAFF. The rearrangement uses TRBV6-5 and TRBJ1-1; D unclear. Trimming stripped 2 bases from V and 4 bases from J, with 14 bases between. From germline, CDR1 is MNHEY and CDR2 SVGAGI. The CDR3 is made up of 15 amino acids.

As regards this clone: The sample holds other DNA sequences that translate to the same CDR3. The chain carries TRBV7-3 and TRBJ1-1, with D possibly matching TRBD1 (6 bases). V lost 2 bases and J lost 1, with 11 bases in between. There are 15 residues in the CDR3. Looked up from germline, CDR1 is SGHTA and CDR2 is FQGTGA. This CDR3 reads CASSLGGAQNTEAFF. The CDR3 DNA sequence: TGTGCCAGCAGCTTAGGGGGGGCGCAGAACACTGAAGCTTTCTTT.

The CDR3 reads CASSHQGQGTYEQYF. The CDR3 DNA reads as TGCGCCAGCAGCCACCAGGGACAGGGGACGTACGAGCAGTACTTC. The genes are TRBV5-1 and TRBJ2-7, with 10 bases fitting TRBD1. The CDR3 length is 15 residues. The junction had 8 bases not matched to a gene; V was cut back by 4 bases and J by 4 bases. The germline CDR1 and CDR2 sequences are SGHRS and YFSETQ.

This clone was observed a handful of times. The chain is built from TRBV5-6 and TRBJ2-5, with a possible D match to TRBD1 (6 bases). Trimming shortened V by 0 bases and J by 1 base, and 10 bases separated the two germline ends. This CDR3 contains 15 residues. Germline V gene data show CDR1 as SGHDT and CDR2 as YYEEEE. The CDR3 nucleotides are TGTGCCAGCAGCTTGGTGCAGGGGACCCAAGAGACCCAGTACTTC. This sequence encodes CASSLVQGTQETQYF.

CDR3 in DNA: TGTGCCTGGAGTCATCGAGCGGGAGGTATGGGTAATGAGCAGTTCTTC. Protein: CAWSHRAGGMGNEQFF. The chain uses TRBV30 and TRBJ2-1, with TRBD2 matching 9 bases. V lost 2 bases and J lost 7; bases outside the gene matches: 12. CDR1 GTSNPN and CDR2 SVGIG come from the germline V gene (reference sequence). The CDR3 is made up of 16 amino acids.

This chain connects TRBV9 to TRBJ2-1; TRBD2 matches at 9 bases. V was clipped by 4 bases and J by 6 bases; unmatched bases: 11. This CDR3 is built from 16 residues. The germline V gene encodes CDR1 SGDLS and CDR2 YYNGEE. CDR3 sequence reads: CASSLSGGSKGNEQFF. The CDR3 DNA reads TGTGCCAGCAGCTTAAGCGGGGGGTCAAAGGGCAATGAGCAGTTCTTC.

V is TRBV30 and J is TRBJ1-5; tentatively, D is TRBD1 (5 bases). This CDR3 comprises 16 residues. Germline V CDR1 and CDR2: GTSNPN, SVGIG (reference sequence). Trimming shortened V by 1 base and J by 3 bases, and 16 bases separated the two germline ends. CDR3 DNA: TGTGCCTGGAGTGAGAAGGGGAGCGGGTTCAATCAGCCCCAGCATTTT. Protein sequence: CAWSEKGSGFNQPQHF.

This sequence joins TRBV5-4 and TRBJ2-1, with 10 bases identical to TRBD2. The junction had 11 bases not matched to a gene; V was cut back by 1 base and J by 10 bases. The CDR3 sequence is 16 residues long. Germline CDR1 reads SGHNT; CDR2 reads YYREEE (reference sequence). For the CDR3, the DNA is TGTGCCAGCAGCTTGTCTTCTAGCGGGAGCTTGTCCGAGCAGTTCTTC. Protein product: CASSLSSSGSLSEQFF.

V is TRBV5-4 and J is TRBJ2-1; tentative D call: TRBD1 (5 bases). CDR1 is SGHNT, CDR2 YYREEE, per germline (reference sequence). The CDR3 spans 15 residues. The germline V and J ends were trimmed by 4 bases and 1 base, with 12 bases remaining between them. The CDR3 loop is CASSQPGLSYNEQFF. DNA for the CDR3: TGTGCCAGCAGCCAACCAGGGCTTTCCTACAATGAGCAGTTCTTC.

The chain recombines TRBV7-2 with TRBJ2-3, with 15 bases matching TRBD2. The CDR3 covers 16 residues. Germline lookup yields CDR1 SGHTA and CDR2 FQGNSA. The ends lost 4 bases at V and 5 bases at J; junction bases unmatched: 4. The CDR3 region has the DNA TGTGCCAGCAGCTCCCGGACTAGCGGGAGGGTAGATACGCAGTATTTT. This encodes CASSSRTSGRVDTQYF.

The chain couples TRBV27 to TRBJ2-1; possible D gene TRBD2, 5 bases. Trimming shortened V by 7 bases and J by 9 bases, and 25 bases separated the two germline ends. From germline, CDR1 is MNHEY and CDR2 SMNVEV (reference sequence). The length of the CDR3 is 16 residues. The CDR3, as DNA: TGTGCCAGCACGGGGAGCTGGCTGAATCGAGGAGGTGAGCAGTTCTTC. Its protein is CASTGSWLNRGGEQFF.

The chain links TRBV5-5 to TRBJ2-7; 13 positions match TRBD2. The CDR3 is 19 residues long. V was clipped by 4 bases and J by 3 bases; unmatched bases: 16. The germline V gene encodes CDR1 SGHKS and CDR2 YYEKEE (reference sequence). CDR3 in DNA: TGTGCCAGCAGCCTCCTACTAGCGGGAGGGCCAAAAAGAAGCTACGAGCAGTACTTC. Residues: CASSLLLAGGPKRSYEQYF. The full variable domain, its missing parts supplied by reference TRBV5-5 and TRBJ2-7, is DAGVTQSPTHLIKTRGQQVTLRCSPISGHKSVSWYQQVLGQGPQFIFQYYEKEERGRGNFPDRFSARQFPNYSSELNVNALLLGDSALYLCASSLLLAGGPKRSYEQYFGPGTRLTVT.

The V gene is TRBV7-2, the J gene TRBJ2-5; 8 nucleotides line up with TRBD2. CDR1 and CDR2 (germline): SGHTA, FQGNSA. The CDR3 totals 15 residues. Germline trimming cut 5 bases from V and 5 bases from J; bases unmatched to any gene: 10. The DNA for the CDR3 is TGTGCCAGCAGCCCCCGGGGCCCTAGCGGGGAGACCCAGTACTTC. Its translation: CASSPRGPSGETQYF.

The chain has TRBV5-6 and TRBJ2-3, with unresolved D. This CDR3 region has 15 residues. Looked up from germline, CDR1 is SGHDT and CDR2 is YYEEEE. Trimming took off 4 bases at V and 4 bases at J, with 16 bases between the two ends. CDR3 nucleotides: TGTGCCAGCAGCCCTCGCTGGCTTTCCCCAGATACGCAGTATTTT. This codes for CASSPRWLSPDTQYF.

The V call is TRBV19, the J call TRBJ2-7, with a tentative D call TRBD1 (6 bases). Germline CDR1 reads LNHDA; CDR2 reads SQIVND (reference sequence). The CDR3 covers 15 residues. V was trimmed by 2 bases and J by 1 base, leaving 12 bases between them. The CDR3 DNA is TGTGCCAGTAGTATAACGACAGGCTTATCCTACGAGCAGTACTTC. This codes for CASSITTGLSYEQYF.

The V and J genes are TRBV10-3 and TRBJ1-1; no definite D call. The CDR3 contains 14 residues. In germline, CDR1 is ENHRY, CDR2 SYGVKD. Trimming took off 3 bases at V and 0 bases at J, with 8 bases between the two ends. CDR3 coding DNA: TGTGCCATCAGTGAACAGCTATTGAACACTGAAGCTTTCTTT. Protein: CAISEQLLNTEAFF.

The rearrangement links TRBV5-4 to TRBJ1-1, with D unclear. This CDR3 is built from 15 residues. Between the trimmed V and J ends, which lost 0 bases and 0 bases, there was a span of 9 bases. The germline V gene has CDR1 SGHNT and CDR2 YYREEE (reference sequence). The CDR3 sequence: CASSLGSVVNTEAFF. CDR3 coding DNA: TGTGCCAGCAGCTTGGGCTCGGTCGTGAACACTGAAGCTTTCTTT.

This chain uses TRBV10-3 with TRBJ2-2; 7 bases match TRBD1. The germline gives CDR1 ENHRY, CDR2 SYGVKD. V was clipped by 10 bases and J by 3 bases; unmatched bases: 8. The CDR3 covers 14 residues. The CDR3 region is CASRQGVDTGELFF. For the CDR3, the DNA is TGTGCCAGCAGACAGGGTGTAGACACCGGGGAGCTGTTTTTT.

This chain links TRBV27 with TRBJ2-3; 9 bases are shared with TRBD1. Looked up from germline, CDR1 is MNHEY and CDR2 is SMNVEV (reference sequence). CDR3 length: 17 amino acids. Losses at the gene ends were 1 base for V and 0 bases for J; bases not matched to a gene: 5. The DNA of the CDR3 is TGTGCCAGCAGTTTATACCCCGGGACAGGGAGCACAGATACGCAGTATTTT. Translation gives CASSLYPGTGSTDTQYF.

This chain connects TRBV9 to TRBJ2-4; D ambiguous. The germline gives CDR1 SGDLS, CDR2 YYNGEE. Trimming took off 0 bases at V and 7 bases at J, with 11 bases between the two ends. This CDR3 spans 14 amino acids. CDR3 sequence: CASSVGHPENIQYF. CDR3 sequence (DNA): TGTGCCAGCAGCGTAGGTCACCCGGAGAACATTCAGTACTTC.

The chain has TRBV5-1 and TRBJ2-2; the D gene is possibly TRBD2 (8 bases). Germline CDR1 SGHRS, CDR2 YFSETQ. The CDR3 runs 16 residues. V lost 4 bases to trimming and J lost 5 bases, with 18 bases between them. CDR3 sequence (DNA): TGCGCCAGCAGCCAGGGGGGCCAGCGGGGGACCGGGGAGCTGTTTTTT. Residues: CASSQGGQRGTGELFF.

The V and J genes are TRBV7-2 and TRBJ2-5; maybe TRBD1 (6 bases). V dropped 0 bases and J dropped 4 bases, with 15 bases sitting between them. Germline V CDR1 and CDR2: SGHTA, FQGNSA. The CDR3 consists of 16 residues. CDR3: CASSLAGTPRAETQYF. Here the CDR3 DNA reads TGTGCCAGCAGCTTAGCGGGGACACCTCGGGCAGAGACCCAGTACTTC. The whole variable domain, filled in from reference TRBV7-2 and TRBJ2-5, reads GAGVSQSPSNKVTEKGKDVELRCDPISGHTALYWYRQSLGQGLEFLIYFQGNSAPDKSGLPSDRFSAERTGGSVSTLTIQRTQQEDSAVYLCASSLAGTPRAETQYFGPGTRLLVL.

The chain links TRBV6-5 to TRBJ1-2; TRBD1 is a possible D gene (6 bases). The CDR3 length is 13 residues. With 0 bases removed from V and 7 bases from J, the gap between germline ends came to 9 bases. Per the germline V gene, CDR1 is MNHEY and CDR2 is SVGAGI. Here the CDR3 reads CASSYSQGSGYTF. Written as DNA, the CDR3 is TGTGCCAGCAGTTACTCGCAGGGGTCTGGCTACACCTTC.